This TCR beta chain stems from a study of T cells in Graves' hyperthyroidism and ophthalmopathy. This clonotype was observed at least ten times. The CDR3 runs to 15 residues. With 7 bases removed from V and 0 bases from J, the gap between germline ends came to 14 bases. Amplification of TCR beta CDR3 regions was performed using RNA transcripts as template. The TCR CDR3 was amplified in a first-round RT-PCR using the HTBI primer set. From the multiplex PCR reads, TCRdb called clonotypes with MiXCR, one entry per CDR3 protein. The sample yields roughly 420,000 distinct CDR3 sequences, around a sixth seen once.

V usage is TRBV12-3 or TRBV12-4 and J usage is TRBJ2-3; D uncertain. Sequencing input: blood. The sequence was collected from a woman under 30 with Graves' hyperthyroidism. CDR3 amino acids: CASTPLGSSTDTQYF. CDR3 DNA: TGTGCCAGCACCCCGTTGGGCAGTAGCACAGATACGCAGTATTTT.